This is a list of T cell receptor beta chains from one sample in a study of cytomegalovirus exposure and HLA in healthy donors. Clones were sequenced by immunoSEQ multiplex PCR, and TCRdb holds only the in-frame ones, with some missing. The sample holds about 190,000 clones; roughly four fifths are singletons and the top ten take about 3%. Sequenced input: PBMCs. The receptors here all came from a woman aged 30 to 39 in good health and CMV-seropositive. CDR3s include the opening cysteine and the closing phenylalanine or tryptophan. Each record gives: J gene, D gene, V gene, clone size, CDR3 protein, CDR3 DNA. The D gene is left open where the match is weak. Clone size, where shown, is once, few, many, or a class for clones that have expanded.

TRBJ2-1	TRBD2	TRBV27	.	CASSPGLAEQFF	TGTGCCAGCAGTCCTGGACTAGCTGAGCAGTTCTTC
TRBJ2-7	TRBD2	TRBV6-5	once	CASSSLLAGEYEQYF	TGTGCCAGCAGTTCTCTCCTGGCGGGAGAATACGAGCAGTACTTC
TRBJ2-7	TRBD1	TRBV6-1	.	CASSERQGRSYEQYF	TGTGCCAGCAGTGAAAGACAGGGTCGTTCCTACGAGCAGTACTTC
TRBJ2-5	TRBD2	TRBV28	.	CASSLSSGRGTQYF	TGTGCCAGCAGTTTGTCTAGCGGGAGAGGGACCCAGTACTTC
TRBJ2-1	TRBD1	TRBV13	.	CASSGNLRDRGNEQFF	TGTGCCAGCAGCGGAAACCTCCGGGACAGGGGCAATGAGCAGTTCTTC
TRBJ1-5	TRBD1	TRBV19	.	CASSGTGNSNQPQHF	TGTGCCAGTAGCGGGACAGGGAATAGCAATCAGCCCCAGCATTTT
TRBJ1-2	TRBD1	TRBV28	.	CASSSDRGQGYTF	TGTGCCAGCAGTTCAGACAGGGGGCAGGGCTACACCTTC
TRBJ2-6	.	TRBV28	.	CASSPQSGANVLTF	TGTGCCAGCAGTCCGCAGTCTGGGGCCAACGTCCTGACTTTC
TRBJ2-5	.	TRBV19	.	CASSQAHRDQQYF	TGTGCCAGTAGCCAGGCCCACAGGGACCAGCAGTACTTC
TRBJ2-1	.	TRBV23-1	.	CASQKGDKSYNEQFF	TGCGCCAGCCAAAAGGGGGACAAGAGCTACAATGAGCAGTTCTTC
TRBJ2-5	TRBD2	TRBV30	.	CAWSVPGDLAGQETQYF	TGTGCCTGGAGTGTACCAGGGGATCTAGCGGGTCAAGAGACCCAGTACTTC
TRBJ1-4	.	TRBV19	.	CASSTGHSNEKLFF	TGTGCCAGTAGTACGGGACATTCAAATGAAAAACTGTTTTTT
TRBJ1-2	.	TRBV5-1	.	CASSLFAGGNYGHTF	.
TRBJ2-6	.	TRBV5-5	few	CASSQDGGSGANVLTF	TGTGCCAGCAGCCAAGACGGGGGCTCTGGGGCCAACGTCCTGACTTTC
TRBJ2-7	.	TRBV5-1	.	CATVDRVYEQYF	TGCGCCACCGTCGACAGAGTTTACGAGCAGTACTTC
TRBJ1-2	TRBD1	TRBV5-1	.	CASSLYQGAGGYTF	TGCGCCAGCAGCCTCTATCAGGGGGCAGGTGGCTACACCTTC
TRBJ1-2	.	TRBV6-1	.	CASSEGRVGYGYTF	TGTGCCAGCAGTGAAGGCAGGGTTGGCTATGGCTACACCTTC
TRBJ1-2	.	TRBV18	few	CASSVLPGDNYGYTF	TGTGCCAGCTCAGTCCTTCCAGGGGATAACTATGGCTACACCTTC
TRBJ2-1	.	TRBV7-2	once	CASSLGGGGHNEQFF	TGTGCCAGCAGCTTAGGGGGAGGAGGGCACAATGAGCAGTTCTTC
TRBJ2-1	TRBD2	TRBV5-4	.	CASSWGLAGAEQFF	TGTGCCAGCAGCTGGGGCCTAGCGGGAGCTGAGCAGTTCTTC
TRBJ2-7	TRBD1	TRBV19	.	CASSIVEGASHEQYF	TGTGCCAGTAGTATAGTCGAGGGGGCGAGCCACGAGCAGTACTTC
TRBJ2-2	.	TRBV14	.	CASSHPVNTGELFF	TGTGCCAGCAGCCATCCCGTGAACACCGGGGAGCTGTTTTTT
TRBJ2-1	TRBD2	TRBV4-2	.	CASSQVRPAGYNEQFF	TGTGCCAGCAGCCAAGTTCGCCCAGCGGGGTACAATGAGCAGTTCTTC
TRBJ2-1	TRBD1	TRBV27	.	CASSFSGQGYNEQFF	TGTGCCAGCAGTTTCTCTGGACAGGGATACAATGAGCAGTTCTTC
TRBJ2-3	TRBD2	TRBV7-9	.	CASSRVPDWTSGGADTQYF	TGTGCCAGCAGCCGAGTCCCGGACTGGACTAGCGGTGGGGCAGATACGCAGTATTTT
TRBJ2-1	.	TRBV5-6	.	CASSLGSAGKADEQFF	TGTGCCAGCAGCTTGGGCTCGGCAGGGAAGGCCGATGAGCAGTTCTTC
TRBJ2-1	TRBD2	TRBV28	.	CASSWAGESSYNEQFF	TGTGCCAGCAGTTGGGCGGGGGAAAGCTCCTACAATGAGCAGTTCTTC
TRBJ2-7	TRBD1	TRBV19	few	CASSLTGGGEQYF	TGTGCCAGTAGTTTGACAGGGGGCGGCGAGCAGTACTTC
TRBJ2-3	TRBD1	TRBV5-1	.	CASSPLTGADTQYF	TGCGCCAGCAGCCCTCTCACAGGGGCAGATACGCAGTATTTT
TRBJ1-3	TRBD1	TRBV6-1	.	CASSMTGSGNTIYF	TGTGCCAGCAGCATGACAGGGAGTGGAAACACCATATATTTT
TRBJ2-5	.	TRBV11-2	.	CASRRIGRETQYF	TGTGCCAGTAGGAGGATAGGGCGAGAGACCCAGTACTTC
TRBJ2-7	TRBD1	TRBV15	.	CATSVDRGDSYEQYF	TGTGCCACCAGCGTCGACAGGGGGGATTCCTACGAGCAGTACTTC
TRBJ2-3	.	TRBV6-4	.	CASQAGSTDTQYF	TGTGCCAGCCAGGCGGGGTCCACAGATACGCAGTATTTT
TRBJ1-2	TRBD1	TRBV5-4	few	CASSLVGQGPNYGYTF	TGTGCCAGCAGCTTGGTGGGACAGGGCCCTAACTATGGCTACACCTTC
TRBJ1-1	.	TRBV10-3	few	CAIARVNTEAFF	TGTGCCATCGCCAGGGTTAACACTGAAGCTTTCTTT
TRBJ2-7	.	TRBV14	.	CASSPGVGPRYEQYF	TGTGCCAGCAGCCCGGGGGTCGGACCTCGCTACGAGCAGTACTTC
TRBJ1-5	TRBD1	TRBV7-9	.	CASSSGQGDVQPQHF	TGTGCCAGCAGTTCGGGACAGGGGGACGTTCAGCCCCAGCATTTT
TRBJ1-1	TRBD1	TRBV5-4	once	CASSWTGGANTEAFF	TGTGCCAGCAGCTGGACAGGGGGCGCGAACACTGAAGCTTTCTTT
TRBJ2-7	TRBD1	TRBV6-1	.	CASSEGLPGQGAYEQYF	TGTGCCAGCAGTGAAGGACTTCCGGGACAGGGAGCCTACGAGCAGTACTTC
TRBJ2-7	TRBD1	TRBV27	few	CASSLSGGQVKIYEQYF	TGTGCCAGCAGTTTATCCGGTGGACAGGTTAAGATCTACGAGCAGTACTTC
TRBJ2-7	.	TRBV2	few	CASSKEEGYEQYF	TGTGCCAGCAGTAAGGAGGAGGGCTACGAGCAGTACTTC
TRBJ2-3	TRBD1	TRBV6-5	.	CASRPGTGSPDTQYF	TGTGCCAGCAGACCCGGGACAGGGAGTCCAGATACGCAGTATTTT
TRBJ1-2	.	TRBV28	.	CASSFGEGWNGYTF	TGTGCCAGCAGTTTCGGGGAGGGGTGGAATGGCTACACCTTC
TRBJ2-1	TRBD1	TRBV10-3	.	CAIRGTGAYNEQFF	TGTGCCATCAGAGGGACAGGTGCCTACAATGAGCAGTTCTTC
TRBJ2-7	TRBD2	TRBV5-4	once	CASSLDLAGIYEQYF	TGTGCCAGCAGCTTGGACCTAGCGGGGATCTACGAGCAGTACTTC
TRBJ2-7	.	TRBV6-1	.	CASSGTGPYEQYF	TGTGCCAGCAGTGGCACAGGGCCGTACGAGCAGTACTTC
TRBJ2-3	TRBD2	TRBV4-2	.	CASSQDGAGGNTDTQYF	TGTGCCAGCAGCCAAGATGGGGCGGGAGGGAACACAGATACGCAGTATTTT
TRBJ2-7	.	TRBV6-6	.	CASSSRRGPGEQYF	TGTGCCAGCAGTTCCCGGAGGGGGCCGGGCGAGCAGTACTTC
TRBJ1-1	.	TRBV15	.	CATSRDLQAEAFF	TGTGCCACCAGCAGAGACTTGCAGGCTGAAGCTTTCTTT
TRBJ1-2	TRBD1	TRBV7-2	.	CASSLGAQGHGYTF	TGTGCCAGCAGCTTAGGAGCACAGGGGCATGGCTACACCTTC
TRBJ2-5	.	TRBV6-1	.	CASSPGTGLRETQYF	TGTGCCAGCAGTCCAGGGACTGGCCTTCGAGAGACCCAGTACTTC
TRBJ1-3	.	TRBV15	few	CATSREVVGAGNTIYF	TGTGCCACCAGCAGAGAAGTAGTAGGGGCCGGAAACACCATATATTTT
TRBJ2-7	.	TRBV11-2	.	CASSLDQTLTKQYF	TGTGCCAGCAGCTTAGACCAGACTCTTACGAAGCAGTACTTC